The T cell receptor beta chain described here comes from a study of identical twins. One entry per CDR3 protein results from TCRdb running MiXCR on the 5' RACE reads. The table records approximately 700,000 distinct CDR3 sequences, about 20% of them present only once. The study's findings and limits: When twins shared out-of-frame alpha sequences, those sequences had excess low generation probability.

With regard to this clonotype: No antigen is known for it.

Germline V CDR1 and CDR2: DFQATT, SNEGSKA (reference sequence). V gave up 5 bases and J gave up 4 bases; unmatched junction bases: 10. The CDR3 runs to 14 residues. This sample was shared with a second study, whose subject was T cells expressing NK-cell markers. That work contributes: One of eight sequenced donors was HCMV-seronegative; the other seven were seropositive. Certain NKG2C+ T cell clones were expanded, and their HCMV specificity remained unclear.

This TCR came from a woman aged 18-29 years in good health. Source material: PBMCs. V usage is TRBV20-1 and J usage is TRBJ1-2; 7 nucleotides agree with TRBD1. The CDR3, as DNA: TGCAGTGCTCGGTTCCAGGGGGGGGTCTATGGCTACACCTTC. Translation: CSARFQGGVYGYTF.